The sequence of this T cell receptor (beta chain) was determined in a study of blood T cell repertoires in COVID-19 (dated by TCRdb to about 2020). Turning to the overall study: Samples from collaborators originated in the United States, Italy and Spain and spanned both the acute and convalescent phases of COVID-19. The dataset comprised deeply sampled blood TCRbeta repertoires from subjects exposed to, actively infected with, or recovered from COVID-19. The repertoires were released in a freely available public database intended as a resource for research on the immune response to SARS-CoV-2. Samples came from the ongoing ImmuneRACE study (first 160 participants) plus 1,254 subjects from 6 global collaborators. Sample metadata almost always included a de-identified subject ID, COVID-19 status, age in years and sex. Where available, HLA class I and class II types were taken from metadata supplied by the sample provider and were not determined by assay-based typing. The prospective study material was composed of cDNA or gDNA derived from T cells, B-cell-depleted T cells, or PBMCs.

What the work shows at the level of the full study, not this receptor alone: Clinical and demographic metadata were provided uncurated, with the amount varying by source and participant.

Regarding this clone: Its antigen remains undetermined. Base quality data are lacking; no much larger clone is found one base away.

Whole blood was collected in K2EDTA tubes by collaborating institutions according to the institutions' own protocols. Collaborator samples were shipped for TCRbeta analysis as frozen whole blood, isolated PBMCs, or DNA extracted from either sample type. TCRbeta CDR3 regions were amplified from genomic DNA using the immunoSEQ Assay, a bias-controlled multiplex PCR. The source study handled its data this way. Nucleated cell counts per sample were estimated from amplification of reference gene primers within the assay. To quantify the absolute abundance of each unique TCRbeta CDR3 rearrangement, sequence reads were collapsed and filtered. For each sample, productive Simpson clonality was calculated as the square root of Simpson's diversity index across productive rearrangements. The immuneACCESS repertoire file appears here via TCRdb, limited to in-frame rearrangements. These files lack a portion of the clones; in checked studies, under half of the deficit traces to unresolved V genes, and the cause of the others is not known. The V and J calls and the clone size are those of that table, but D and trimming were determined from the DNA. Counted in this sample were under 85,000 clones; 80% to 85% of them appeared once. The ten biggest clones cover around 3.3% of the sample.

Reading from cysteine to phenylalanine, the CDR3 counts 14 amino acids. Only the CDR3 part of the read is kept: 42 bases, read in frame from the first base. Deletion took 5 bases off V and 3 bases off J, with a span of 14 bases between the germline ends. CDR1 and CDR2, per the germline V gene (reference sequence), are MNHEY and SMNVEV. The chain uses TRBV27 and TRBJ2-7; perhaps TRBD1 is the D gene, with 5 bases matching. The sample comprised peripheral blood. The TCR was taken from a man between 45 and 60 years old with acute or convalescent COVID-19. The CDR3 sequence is CASSIQGNYYEQYF. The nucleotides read TGTGCCAGCAGTATTCAGGGCAATTACTACGAGCAGTACTTC.